The clone carrying this TCR beta chain has just one count. The antigen is unknown. The source of the sample is a study of cytomegalovirus exposure and HLA in healthy donors. Study observations and caveats: A later analysis reportedly found fewer N-insertions in an Asian-associated ancestry cluster than the roughly 670-donor mean. Specificity for CMV antigens was confirmed in vitro for three of the CMV-associated chains. When the data were analyzed later, several of the most significant clusters appeared to be linked to common viral pathogens.

Germline V gene sequence: CDR1 PRHDT, CDR2 FYEKMQ (reference sequence). The V end was cut by 1 base, the J end by 1 base, with 10 bases between. The CDR3 has 16 residues. Vbeta (60) and Jbeta (13) primers were used in the PCR. Using immunoSEQ multiplex PCR, the repertoire was profiled, and TCRdb retains in-frame clones only, with some absent. The table has about 98,000 clones, around four fifths seen once; the top ten hold under 4.5%. This sequence joins TRBV13 and TRBJ2-2; TRBD2 might be the D (5 bases). The specimen was PBMCs. This clonotype originated in a female donor in good health and CMV-seropositive. The CDR3 DNA reads TGTGCCAGCAGCTTAGAGGCCGGACTGAACACCGGGGAGCTGTTTTTT. This translates into CASSLEAGLNTGELFF.